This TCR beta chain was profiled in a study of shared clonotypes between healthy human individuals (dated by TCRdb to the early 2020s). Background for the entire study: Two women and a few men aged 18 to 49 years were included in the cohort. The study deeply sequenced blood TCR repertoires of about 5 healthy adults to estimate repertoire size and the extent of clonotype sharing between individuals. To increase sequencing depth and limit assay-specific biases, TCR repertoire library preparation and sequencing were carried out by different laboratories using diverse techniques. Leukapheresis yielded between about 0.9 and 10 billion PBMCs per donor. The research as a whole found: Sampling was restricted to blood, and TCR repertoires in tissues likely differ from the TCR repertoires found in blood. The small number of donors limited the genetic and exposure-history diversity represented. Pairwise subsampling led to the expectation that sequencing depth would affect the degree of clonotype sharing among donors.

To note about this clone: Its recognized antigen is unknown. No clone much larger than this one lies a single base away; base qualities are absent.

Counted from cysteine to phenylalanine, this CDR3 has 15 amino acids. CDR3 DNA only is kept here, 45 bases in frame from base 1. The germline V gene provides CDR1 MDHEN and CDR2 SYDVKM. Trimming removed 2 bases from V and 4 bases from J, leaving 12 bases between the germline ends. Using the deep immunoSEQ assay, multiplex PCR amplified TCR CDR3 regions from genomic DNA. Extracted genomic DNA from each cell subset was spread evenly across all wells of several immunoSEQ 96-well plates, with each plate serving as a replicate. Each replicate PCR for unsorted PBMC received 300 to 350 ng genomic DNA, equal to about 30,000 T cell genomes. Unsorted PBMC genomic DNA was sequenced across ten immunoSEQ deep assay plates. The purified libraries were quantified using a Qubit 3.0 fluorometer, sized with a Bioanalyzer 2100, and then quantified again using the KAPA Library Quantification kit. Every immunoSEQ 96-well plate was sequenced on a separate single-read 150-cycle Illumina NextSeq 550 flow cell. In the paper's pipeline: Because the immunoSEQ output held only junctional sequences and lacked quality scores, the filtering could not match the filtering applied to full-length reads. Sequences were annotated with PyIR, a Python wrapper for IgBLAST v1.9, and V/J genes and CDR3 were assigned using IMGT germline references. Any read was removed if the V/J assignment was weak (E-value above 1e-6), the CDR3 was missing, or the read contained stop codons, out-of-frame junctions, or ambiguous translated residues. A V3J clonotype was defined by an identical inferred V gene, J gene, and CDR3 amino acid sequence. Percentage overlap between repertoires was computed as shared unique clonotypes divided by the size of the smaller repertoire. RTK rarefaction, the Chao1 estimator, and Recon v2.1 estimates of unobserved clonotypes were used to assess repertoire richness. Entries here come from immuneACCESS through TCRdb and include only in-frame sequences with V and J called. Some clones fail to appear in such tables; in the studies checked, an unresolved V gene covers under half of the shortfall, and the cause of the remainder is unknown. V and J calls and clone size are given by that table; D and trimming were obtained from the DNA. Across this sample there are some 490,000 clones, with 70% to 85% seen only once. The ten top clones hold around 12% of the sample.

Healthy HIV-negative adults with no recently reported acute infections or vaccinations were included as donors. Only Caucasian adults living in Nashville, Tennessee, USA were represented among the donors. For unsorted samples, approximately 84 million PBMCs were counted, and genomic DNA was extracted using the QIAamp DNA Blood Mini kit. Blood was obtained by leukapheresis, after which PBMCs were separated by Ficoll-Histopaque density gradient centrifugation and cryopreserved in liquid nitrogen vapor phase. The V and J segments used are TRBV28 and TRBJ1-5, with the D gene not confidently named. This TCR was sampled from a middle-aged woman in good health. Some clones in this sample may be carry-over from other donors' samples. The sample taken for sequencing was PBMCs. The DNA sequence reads TGTGCCAGCAGTTTAGTGGGCAGGCTAAATCAGCCCCAGCATTTT. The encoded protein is CASSLVGRLNQPQHF.